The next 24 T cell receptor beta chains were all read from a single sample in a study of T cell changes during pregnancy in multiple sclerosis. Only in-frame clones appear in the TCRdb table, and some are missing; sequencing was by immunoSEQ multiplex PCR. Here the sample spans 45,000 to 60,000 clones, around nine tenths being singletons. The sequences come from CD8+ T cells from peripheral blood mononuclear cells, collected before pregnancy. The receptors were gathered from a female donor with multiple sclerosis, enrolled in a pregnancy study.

The CDR3 loop reads CASSLGPTGVKDEQFF. For the CDR3, the DNA is TGTGCCAGCAGCTTAGGGCCCACAGGGGTTAAGGATGAGCAGTTCTTC. The V gene is TRBV13, the J gene TRBJ2-1; 7 bases align to TRBD1. The CDR3 contains 16 residues. Germline V gene lookup returns CDR1 PRHDT and CDR2 FYEKMQ (reference sequence). Trimming at V came to 0 bases and at J to 8 bases, leaving 10 bases not matched to a gene.

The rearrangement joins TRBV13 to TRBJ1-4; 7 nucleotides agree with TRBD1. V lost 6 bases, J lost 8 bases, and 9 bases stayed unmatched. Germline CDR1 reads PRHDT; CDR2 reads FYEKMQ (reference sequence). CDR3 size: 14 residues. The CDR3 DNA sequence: TGTGCCAGCAGTAGCCGGGACAGCCTCGAAAAACTGTTTTTT. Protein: CASSSRDSLEKLFF.

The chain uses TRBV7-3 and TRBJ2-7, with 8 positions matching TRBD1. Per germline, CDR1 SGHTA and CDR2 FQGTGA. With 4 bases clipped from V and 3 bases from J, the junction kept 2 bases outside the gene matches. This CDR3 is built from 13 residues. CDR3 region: CASSWGQDYEQYF. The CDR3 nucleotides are TGTGCCAGCAGCTGGGGACAGGACTACGAGCAGTACTTC.

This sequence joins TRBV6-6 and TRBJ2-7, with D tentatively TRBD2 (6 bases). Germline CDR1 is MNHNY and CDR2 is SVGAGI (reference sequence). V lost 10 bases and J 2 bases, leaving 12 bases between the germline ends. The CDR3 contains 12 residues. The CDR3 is CATGGEAYEQYF. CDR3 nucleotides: TGTGCCACCGGAGGGGAAGCCTACGAGCAGTACTTC.

In nucleotides, the CDR3 is TGTGCCAGCACTACGCCGCCTGAGGGCGCAGATACGCAGTATTTT. This gives the protein CASTTPPEGADTQYF. This chain links TRBV19 with TRBJ2-3; a possible D gene is TRBD2 (5 bases). CDR1 and CDR2 (germline): LNHDA, SQIVND (reference sequence). V shed 9 bases and J shed 4 bases, with 20 bases lying between them. The CDR3 length is 15 residues.

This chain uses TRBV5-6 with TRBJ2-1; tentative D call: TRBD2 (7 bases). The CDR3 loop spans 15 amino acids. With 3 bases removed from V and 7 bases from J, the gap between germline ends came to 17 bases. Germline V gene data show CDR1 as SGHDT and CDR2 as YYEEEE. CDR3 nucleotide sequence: TGTGCCAGCAGCTCCCAGCTGCGGGGGCATAATGAGCAGTTCTTC. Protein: CASSSQLRGHNEQFF.

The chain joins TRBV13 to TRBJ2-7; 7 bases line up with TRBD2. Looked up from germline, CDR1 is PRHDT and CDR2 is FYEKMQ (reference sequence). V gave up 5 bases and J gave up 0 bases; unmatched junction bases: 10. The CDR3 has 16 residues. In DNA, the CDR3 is TGTGCCAGCAGCCCGGCGGGGGTGACGAGCTCCTACGAGCAGTACTTC. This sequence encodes CASSPAGVTSSYEQYF.

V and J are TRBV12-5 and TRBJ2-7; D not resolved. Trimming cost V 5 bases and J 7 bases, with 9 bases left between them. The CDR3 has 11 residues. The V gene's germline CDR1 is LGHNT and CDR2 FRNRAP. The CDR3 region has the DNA TGTGCTAGTGGTGTAACAGTAGAGCAGTACTTC. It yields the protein CASGVTVEQYF.

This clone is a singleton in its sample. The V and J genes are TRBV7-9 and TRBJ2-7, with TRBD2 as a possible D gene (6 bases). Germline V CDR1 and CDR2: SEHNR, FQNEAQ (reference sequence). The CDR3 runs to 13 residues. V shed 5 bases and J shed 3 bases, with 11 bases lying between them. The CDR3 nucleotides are TGTGCCAGCAGCCCCCAGGGACTCTACGAGCAGTACTTC. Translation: CASSPQGLYEQYF.

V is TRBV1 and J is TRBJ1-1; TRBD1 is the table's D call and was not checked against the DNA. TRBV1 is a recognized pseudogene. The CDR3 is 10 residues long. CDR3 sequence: CTRQGHEAFF. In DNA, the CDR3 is TGCACCCGACAGGGCCATGAAGCTTTCTTT.

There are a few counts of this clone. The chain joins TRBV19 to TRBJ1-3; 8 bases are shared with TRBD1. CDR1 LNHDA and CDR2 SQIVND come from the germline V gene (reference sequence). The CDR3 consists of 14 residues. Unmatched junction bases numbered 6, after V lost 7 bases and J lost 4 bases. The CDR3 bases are TGTGCCAGTAAGGACAGGGAGTTCGGAAACACCATATATTTT. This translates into CASKDREFGNTIYF.

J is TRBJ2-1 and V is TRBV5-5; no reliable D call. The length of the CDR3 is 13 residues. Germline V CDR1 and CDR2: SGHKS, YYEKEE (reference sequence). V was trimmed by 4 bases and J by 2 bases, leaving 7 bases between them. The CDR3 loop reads CASSASAYNEQFF. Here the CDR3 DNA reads TGTGCCAGCAGCGCGTCCGCCTACAATGAGCAGTTCTTC.

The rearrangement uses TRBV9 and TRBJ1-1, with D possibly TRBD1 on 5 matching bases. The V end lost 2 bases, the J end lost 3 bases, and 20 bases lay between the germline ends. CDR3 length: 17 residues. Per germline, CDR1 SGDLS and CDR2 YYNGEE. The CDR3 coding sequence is TGTGCCAGCAGCGTGGAGGGACGGATGGGGGTGGACACTGAAGCTTTCTTT. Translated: CASSVEGRMGVDTEAFF.

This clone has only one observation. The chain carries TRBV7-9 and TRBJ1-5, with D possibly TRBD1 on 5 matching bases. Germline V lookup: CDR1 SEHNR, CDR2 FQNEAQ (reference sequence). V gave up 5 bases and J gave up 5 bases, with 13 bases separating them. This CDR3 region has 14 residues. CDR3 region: CASSPPGGYQPQHF. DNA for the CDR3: TGTGCCAGCAGCCCCCCGGGGGGTTATCAGCCCCAGCATTTT.

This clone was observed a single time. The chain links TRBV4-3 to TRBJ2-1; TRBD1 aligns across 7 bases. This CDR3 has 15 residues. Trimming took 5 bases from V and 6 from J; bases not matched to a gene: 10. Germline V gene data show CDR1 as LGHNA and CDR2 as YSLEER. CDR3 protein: CASSTRQGVFNEQFF. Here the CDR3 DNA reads TGCGCCAGCAGCACACGACAGGGTGTCTTCAATGAGCAGTTCTTC.

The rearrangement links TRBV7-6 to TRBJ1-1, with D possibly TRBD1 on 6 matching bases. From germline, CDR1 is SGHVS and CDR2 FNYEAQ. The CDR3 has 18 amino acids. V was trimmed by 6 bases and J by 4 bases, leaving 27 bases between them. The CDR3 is CASSQNPGAGGSGTEAFF. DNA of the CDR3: TGTGCCAGCAGTCAAAACCCAGGGGCAGGCGGGTCGGGCACTGAAGCTTTCTTT.

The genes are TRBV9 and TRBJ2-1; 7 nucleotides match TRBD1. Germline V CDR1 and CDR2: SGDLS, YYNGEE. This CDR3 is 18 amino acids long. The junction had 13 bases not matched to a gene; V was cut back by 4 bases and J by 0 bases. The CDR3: CASSIRVEQGSSYNEQFF. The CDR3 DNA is TGTGCCAGCAGCATCCGAGTTGAACAGGGGAGCTCCTACAATGAGCAGTTCTTC.

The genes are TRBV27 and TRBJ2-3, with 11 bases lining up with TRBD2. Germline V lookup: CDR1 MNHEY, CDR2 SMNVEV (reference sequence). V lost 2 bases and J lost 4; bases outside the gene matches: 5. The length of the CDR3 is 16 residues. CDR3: CASSLPPSGGPDTQYF. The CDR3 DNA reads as TGTGCCAGCAGTTTACCACCTAGCGGGGGGCCAGATACGCAGTATTTT.

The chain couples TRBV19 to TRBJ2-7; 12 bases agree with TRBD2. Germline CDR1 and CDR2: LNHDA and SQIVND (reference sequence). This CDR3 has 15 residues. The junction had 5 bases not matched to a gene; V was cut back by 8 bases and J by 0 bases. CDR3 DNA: TGTGCCAGTCGGACTAGCGGGGTGGCCTCCTACGAGCAGTACTTC. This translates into CASRTSGVASYEQYF.

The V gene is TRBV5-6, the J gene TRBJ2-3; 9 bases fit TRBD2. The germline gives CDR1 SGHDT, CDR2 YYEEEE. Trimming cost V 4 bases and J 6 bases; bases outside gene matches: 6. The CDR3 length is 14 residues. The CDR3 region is CASSMGLASDTQYF. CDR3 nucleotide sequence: TGTGCCAGCAGCATGGGACTAGCTTCGGATACGCAGTATTTT.

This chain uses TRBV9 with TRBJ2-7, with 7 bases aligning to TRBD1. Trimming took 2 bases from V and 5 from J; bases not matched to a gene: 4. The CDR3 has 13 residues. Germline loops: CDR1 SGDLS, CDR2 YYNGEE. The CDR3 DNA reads TGTGCCAGCAGCGTGATAGGGGGCAACGAGCAGTACTTC. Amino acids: CASSVIGGNEQYF.

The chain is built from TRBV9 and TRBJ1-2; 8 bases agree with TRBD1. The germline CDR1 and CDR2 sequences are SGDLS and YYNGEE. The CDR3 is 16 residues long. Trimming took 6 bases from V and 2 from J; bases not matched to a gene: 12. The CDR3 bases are TGTGCCAGCAACGGAGGACAGGGCCGAGACAACTATGGCTACACCTTC. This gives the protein CASNGGQGRDNYGYTF.

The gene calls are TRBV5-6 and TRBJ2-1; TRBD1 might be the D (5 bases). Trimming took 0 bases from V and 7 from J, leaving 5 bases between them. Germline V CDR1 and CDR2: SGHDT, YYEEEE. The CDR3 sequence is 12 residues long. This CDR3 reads CASSLGQNEQFF. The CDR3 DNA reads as TGTGCCAGCAGCTTGGGACAGAATGAGCAGTTCTTC.

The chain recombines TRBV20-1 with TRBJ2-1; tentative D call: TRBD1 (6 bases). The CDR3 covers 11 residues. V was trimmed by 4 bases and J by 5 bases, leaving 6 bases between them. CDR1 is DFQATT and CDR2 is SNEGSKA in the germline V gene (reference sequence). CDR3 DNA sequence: TGCAGTGCTAAGGGGGACAATGAGCAGTTCTTC. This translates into CSAKGDNEQFF.